A single T cell receptor beta chain is shown here with its context. The target antigen is unknown. The data originate from a study of long-term antiretroviral therapy in people with HIV. Regarding the study as a whole: Compared with controls, HIV repertoires showed narrower CDR3 length ranges.

Germline loops: CDR1 MNHNY, CDR2 SVGAGI (reference sequence). The CDR3 extends over 15 amino acids. V lost 4 bases and J lost 6, with 19 bases in between. Sequencing relied on immunoSEQ assay v3.0, run at survey level. Sequencing targeted roughly 35,000-50,000 T-cell genomes per sample. Some clones are missing from TCRdb's copy, which holds only in-frame ones; the method was immunoSEQ multiplex PCR. The sample yields tens of thousands of clones, 82% seen once. In each sample, roughly 0.95-10 million cryopreserved PBMC were present before DNA extraction. Material: unsorted PBMCs, obtained at the start of antiretroviral therapy. J is TRBJ2-7 and V is TRBV6-6, with D possibly matching TRBD1 (6 bases). The sequence was collected from a man aged 45 to 65 with HIV. CDR3 DNA sequence: TGTGCCAGCAGTTCGCAGGGACACGGAAAAACCGAGCAGTACTTC. Its translation: CASSSQGHGKTEQYF.